Sequencing of this TCR beta chain was carried out in a study of OX40 agonist ivuxolimab in advanced cancers. Libraries were prepared by immunoSEQ multiplex PCR; TCRdb keeps only in-frame clonotypes and omits some of them. The sample holds 42,000 or so clones; about 90% are singletons and the top ten take less than 0.7%. Details on this clone: The same CDR3 also results from other DNA sequences found in this sample.

Germline loops: CDR1 SEHNR, CDR2 FQNEAQ (reference sequence). This CDR3 has 12 residues. The V end was cut by 1 base, the J end by 3 bases, with 1 base between. The chain employs TRBV7-9 and TRBJ1-5; no clear D gene. This clonotype was obtained from an adult with an advanced solid tumor such as melanoma, head and neck, liver or kidney cancer. The specimen comprised CD4+ or CD8+ T cells sorted from blood, sampled in a trial of the OX40 agonist ivuxolimab. CDR3 DNA: TGTGCCAGCAGCTTAGACAATCAGCCCCAGCATTTT. The encoded protein is CASSLDNQPQHF.